These 2 T cell receptor beta chains were sequenced from one sample in a study of blood T cells in healthy people across ages. The use of a sample-barcoded 5' primer and a J-beta primer mix characterized a second PCR of roughly 6 to 11 cycles. Each CDR3 protein is one row after TCRdb ran MiXCR on the 5' RACE reads. The sample carries 600,000 to 800,000 distinct CDR3 sequences, roughly half recorded once. What was sequenced was blood. The receptors shown here come from an elderly woman in good health.

This clonotype was seen many times. This rearrangement joins TRBV7-2 to TRBJ2-1, with TRBD2 matching 8 bases. Germline V gene data show CDR1 as SGHTA and CDR2 as FQGNSA. This CDR3 comprises 15 residues. Unmatched junction bases numbered 5, after V lost 1 base and J lost 6 bases. CDR3 loop: CASSLGAGVSNEQFF. The CDR3 coding sequence is TGTGCCAGCAGCTTAGGAGCGGGAGTTTCCAATGAGCAGTTCTTC.

A word on this clonotype: Since a much larger clone is just one base distant, this may be a read error. The DNA for the CDR3 is TGTGCCATCAGTGAGGGCAGGGGAGGTGGTCGGCCCCAGCATTTT. This gives the protein CAISEGRGGGRPQHF. The genes are TRBV10-3 and TRBJ1-5, with a tentative D call TRBD1 (6 bases). The CDR3 totals 15 residues. The germline V and J ends were trimmed by 2 bases and 9 bases, with 17 bases remaining between them. Germline values: CDR1 ENHRY, CDR2 SYGVKD.